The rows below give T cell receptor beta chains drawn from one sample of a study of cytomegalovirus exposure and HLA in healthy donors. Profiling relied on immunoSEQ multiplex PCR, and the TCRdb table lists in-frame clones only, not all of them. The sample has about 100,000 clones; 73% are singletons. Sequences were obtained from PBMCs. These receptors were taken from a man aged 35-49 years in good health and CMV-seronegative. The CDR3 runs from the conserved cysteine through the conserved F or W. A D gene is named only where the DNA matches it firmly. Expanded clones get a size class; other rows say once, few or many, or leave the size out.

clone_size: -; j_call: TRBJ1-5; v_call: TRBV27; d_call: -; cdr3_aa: CASRERDQPQHF; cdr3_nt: TGTGCCAGCAGGGAGCGAGATCAGCCCCAGCATTTT
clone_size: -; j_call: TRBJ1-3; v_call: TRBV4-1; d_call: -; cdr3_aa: CASRGGSGNTIYF; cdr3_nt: TGCGCCAGCCGCGGCGGCTCTGGAAACACCATATATTTT
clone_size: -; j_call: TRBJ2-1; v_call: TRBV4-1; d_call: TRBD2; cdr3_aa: CASTSLAGIAYNEQFF; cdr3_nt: TGCGCCAGCACTTCACTAGCGGGGATTGCCTACAATGAGCAGTTCTTC
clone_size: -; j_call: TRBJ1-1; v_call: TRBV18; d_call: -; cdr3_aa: CASSPVGTGGLYEAFF; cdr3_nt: TGTGCCAGCTCACCCGTAGGTACGGGGGGCCTTTATGAAGCTTTCTTT
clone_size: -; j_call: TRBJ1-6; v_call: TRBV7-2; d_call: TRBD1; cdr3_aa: CASSLDRGYDSPLHF; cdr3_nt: TGTGCCAGCAGCTTAGACAGGGGGTATGATTCACCCCTCCACTTT
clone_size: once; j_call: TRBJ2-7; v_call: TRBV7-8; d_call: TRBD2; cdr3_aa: CASSDSGGYEQYF; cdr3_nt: TGTGCCAGCAGCGATAGCGGGGGCTACGAGCAGTACTTC
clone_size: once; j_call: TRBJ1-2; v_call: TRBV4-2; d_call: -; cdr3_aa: CASSPIPGQRDFGYTF; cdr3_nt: TGTGCCAGCAGTCCTATCCCCGGACAGCGGGATTTTGGCTACACCTTC
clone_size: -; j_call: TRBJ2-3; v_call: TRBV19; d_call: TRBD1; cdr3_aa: CASRRDRHTDTQYF; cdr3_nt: TGTGCCAGCCGACGGGACAGACATACAGATACGCAGTATTTT
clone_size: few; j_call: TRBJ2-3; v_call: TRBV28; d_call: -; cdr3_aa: CASSLGQPKDTQYF; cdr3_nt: TGTGCCAGCAGTTTAGGGCAGCCTAAAGATACGCAGTATTTT
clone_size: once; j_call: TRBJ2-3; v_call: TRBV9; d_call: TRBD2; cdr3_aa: CASSALAGGTKDTQYF; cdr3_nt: TGTGCCAGCAGCGCCCTAGCGGGGGGCACGAAAGATACGCAGTATTTT
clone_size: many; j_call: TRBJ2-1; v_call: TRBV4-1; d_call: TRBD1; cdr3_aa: CASSQGTGYNEQFF; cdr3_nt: TGCGCCAGCAGCCAAGGGACAGGCTATAATGAGCAGTTCTTC
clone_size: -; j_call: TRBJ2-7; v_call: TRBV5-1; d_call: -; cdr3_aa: CASSFRGALNYEQYF; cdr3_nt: TGCGCCAGCAGCTTCCGGGGGGCCTTAAACTACGAGCAGTACTTC
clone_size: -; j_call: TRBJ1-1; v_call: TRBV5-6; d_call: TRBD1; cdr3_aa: CASSSLRRGPEAFF; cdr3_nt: TGTGCCAGCAGCTCGTTACGAAGGGGGCCTGAAGCTTTCTTT
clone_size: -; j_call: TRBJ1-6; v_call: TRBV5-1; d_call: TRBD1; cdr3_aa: CASSPDRDSPLHF; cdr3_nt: TGCGCCAGCAGCCCCGACAGGGATTCACCCCTCCACTTT